A selection of T cell receptor beta chains follows, all from one sample in a study of metastatic and nonmetastatic thyroid tumors. From the PCR reads, TCRdb re-called clones with MiXCR. The sample has 6,000 to 8,000 clones, under 30% seen once. The sequenced sample was adjacent normal tissue. These TCRs come from a female donor with papillary thyroid cancer or a benign thyroid nodule (not recorded which). Some clones in this sample may be carry-over from other donors' samples. Both conserved end residues are part of each CDR3. A D gene is named only where the DNA matches it firmly. Not all rows give a size; the values are once, few, many and, for expanded clones, a class.

j_gene: TRBJ1-4
abundance: few
v_gene: TRBV6-4
d_gene: NA
CDR3nt: TGTGCCAGCAGTTACTCGGAAAAACTGTTTTTT
CDR3aa: CASSYSEKLFF

j_gene: TRBJ1-1
abundance: NA
v_gene: TRBV19
d_gene: NA
CDR3nt: TGTGCCAGTAGTCCCGGGGGGACGAACACTGAAGCTTTCTTT
CDR3aa: CASSPGGTNTEAFF

j_gene: TRBJ1-6
abundance: NA
v_gene: TRBV20-1
d_gene: NA
CDR3nt: TGCAGTGCTAGCGGTTTGTCGGGGGCTAATTCACCCCTCCACTTT
CDR3aa: CSASGLSGANSPLHF

j_gene: TRBJ2-1
abundance: medium-sized
v_gene: TRBV6-1
d_gene: TRBD2
CDR3nt: TGTGCCAGCAGTGATCGGGGGGGGTACAATGAGCAGTTCTTC
CDR3aa: CASSDRGGYNEQFF

j_gene: TRBJ2-5
abundance: medium-sized
v_gene: TRBV15
d_gene: NA
CDR3nt: TGTGCCACCAGCAGAGATCCCCCGGGCGGTTTCCAAGAGACCCAGTACTTC
CDR3aa: CATSRDPPGGFQETQYF

j_gene: TRBJ2-7
abundance: medium-sized
v_gene: TRBV7-3
d_gene: NA
CDR3nt: TGTGCCAGCAGCCCGGACCGGTCTTCTGAGGAGCAGTACTTC
CDR3aa: CASSPDRSSEEQYF

j_gene: TRBJ1-5
abundance: NA
v_gene: TRBV20-1
d_gene: NA
CDR3nt: TGCAGTGCTGGCGGGAATAGCAATCAGCCCCAGCATTTT
CDR3aa: CSAGGNSNQPQHF

j_gene: TRBJ1-5
abundance: NA
v_gene: TRBV19
d_gene: NA
CDR3nt: TGTGCCAGTAGTATAGTGGCAGCGGGACCTCAGCCCCAGCATTTT
CDR3aa: CASSIVAAGPQPQHF

j_gene: TRBJ1-1
abundance: medium-sized
v_gene: TRBV19
d_gene: NA
CDR3nt: TGTGCCAGTAGTATTTTACAGGGTTCGATGAACACTGAAGCTTTCTTT
CDR3aa: CASSILQGSMNTEAFF

j_gene: TRBJ2-2
abundance: once
v_gene: TRBV7-3
d_gene: NA
CDR3nt: TGTGCCAGCAGCTTTGTTACCTCGGGGGCGCGGGGCACCGGGGAGCTGTTTTTT
CDR3aa: CASSFVTSGARGTGELFF

j_gene: TRBJ2-7
abundance: many
v_gene: TRBV6-5
d_gene: TRBD2
CDR3nt: TGTGCCAGCAGTTACCAGGCTAGCGGGGGCTCCTACGAGCAGTACTTC
CDR3aa: CASSYQASGGSYEQYF

j_gene: TRBJ2-2
abundance: NA
v_gene: TRBV3-1
d_gene: TRBD2
CDR3nt: TGTGCCAGCAGTTCTCCTAGCGGAGCGAACACCGGGGAGCTGTTTTTT
CDR3aa: CASSSPSGANTGELFF

j_gene: TRBJ2-2
abundance: NA
v_gene: TRBV5-1
d_gene: NA
CDR3nt: TGCGCCAGCAGCGCTCCGGGTGGGGTAAACACCGGGGAGCTGTTTTTT
CDR3aa: CASSAPGGVNTGELFF

j_gene: TRBJ2-7
abundance: large
v_gene: TRBV12-3/TRBV12-4
d_gene: NA
CDR3nt: TGTGCCAGCAGTTTTGGCAGGAACTACGAGCAGTACTTC
CDR3aa: CASSFGRNYEQYF

j_gene: TRBJ2-2
abundance: NA
v_gene: TRBV11-1
d_gene: NA
CDR3nt: TGTGCCAGCAGCCCGGACAGAGTGGGGAACACCGGGGAGCTGTTTTTT
CDR3aa: CASSPDRVGNTGELFF

j_gene: TRBJ2-7
abundance: medium-sized
v_gene: TRBV27
d_gene: TRBD2
CDR3nt: TGTGCCAGCAGTTTAAGCGGGGGGGCCGTAGGAGAGCAGTACTTC
CDR3aa: CASSLSGGAVGEQYF

j_gene: TRBJ2-6
abundance: NA
v_gene: TRBV11-2
d_gene: NA
CDR3nt: TGTGCCAGCAGCGGGAGACTATCGGCGGGGTACCCTCGGGCCAACGTCCTGACTTTC
CDR3aa: CASSGRLSAGYPRANVLTF

j_gene: TRBJ1-2
abundance: NA
v_gene: TRBV6-9
d_gene: TRBD1
CDR3nt: TGTGCCAGCAGTTATGACAGGGCGAGCTACACCTTC
CDR3aa: CASSYDRASYTF

j_gene: TRBJ1-4
abundance: few
v_gene: TRBV6-9
d_gene: NA
CDR3nt: TGTGCCGGCAGTTACTCGGAAAAACTGTTTTTT
CDR3aa: CAGSYSEKLFF

j_gene: TRBJ1-1
abundance: large
v_gene: TRBV6-1
d_gene: NA
CDR3nt: TGTGCCAGCAGTGAAGCCCCCTACACTGAAGCTTTCTTT
CDR3aa: CASSEAPYTEAFF

j_gene: TRBJ2-7
abundance: NA
v_gene: TRBV13
d_gene: NA
CDR3nt: TGTGCCAGCAGCTTAGTGGGTGAGCAGTACTTC
CDR3aa: CASSLVGEQYF

j_gene: TRBJ1-5
abundance: few
v_gene: TRBV19
d_gene: TRBD1
CDR3nt: TGTGCCAGTAGTATGGGACAGGGCTTTTTTCAGCCCCAGCATTTT
CDR3aa: CASSMGQGFFQPQHF

j_gene: TRBJ1-2
abundance: medium-sized
v_gene: TRBV27
d_gene: NA
CDR3nt: TGTGCCAGCAGTTTCCGTAGGGAAGCTAACTATGGCTACACCTTC
CDR3aa: CASSFRREANYGYTF

j_gene: TRBJ1-2
abundance: few
v_gene: TRBV11-2
d_gene: NA
CDR3nt: TGTGCCAGCAGCTTCGGTGGAGGTGACGTCTATGGCTACACCTTC
CDR3aa: CASSFGGGDVYGYTF

j_gene: TRBJ2-1
abundance: medium-sized
v_gene: TRBV2
d_gene: NA
CDR3nt: TGTGCCACCTCGGCCGTTTTGGATGAGCAGTTCTTC
CDR3aa: CATSAVLDEQFF

j_gene: TRBJ2-2
abundance: NA
v_gene: TRBV28
d_gene: NA
CDR3nt: TGTGCCAGCAGTCCCGGGATCCTAAACACCGGGGAGCTGTTTTTT
CDR3aa: CASSPGILNTGELFF

j_gene: TRBJ1-5
abundance: medium-sized
v_gene: TRBV28
d_gene: NA
CDR3nt: TGTGCCAGCACCGTGGGCCCTAGCAATCAGCCCCAGCATTTT
CDR3aa: CASTVGPSNQPQHF

j_gene: TRBJ1-5
abundance: few
v_gene: TRBV5-5
d_gene: NA
CDR3nt: TGTGCCAGCAGCTTGGTGGGAGGGGATAGCAATCAGCCCCAGCATTTT
CDR3aa: CASSLVGGDSNQPQHF

j_gene: TRBJ2-7
abundance: NA
v_gene: TRBV5-1
d_gene: NA
CDR3nt: TGCGCCAGCAGCTTGGCTGGGGGGACGGTATCCTACGAGCAGTACTTC
CDR3aa: CASSLAGGTVSYEQYF

j_gene: TRBJ2-7
abundance: NA
v_gene: TRBV5-1
d_gene: NA
CDR3nt: TGCGCCAGCAGCTTGAGGCAGGGTTATAGCGAGCAGTACTTC
CDR3aa: CASSLRQGYSEQYF

j_gene: TRBJ1-5
abundance: NA
v_gene: TRBV7-6
d_gene: NA
CDR3nt: TGTGCCAGCAGCTTAGAGGCGAGGGGTTCTGGGGGTCAGCCCCAGCATTTT
CDR3aa: CASSLEARGSGGQPQHF

j_gene: TRBJ2-7
abundance: once
v_gene: TRBV30
d_gene: TRBD2
CDR3nt: TGTGCCTGGGTCCGGGACTACCCTTACGAGCAGTACTTC
CDR3aa: CAWVRDYPYEQYF

j_gene: TRBJ2-3
abundance: NA
v_gene: TRBV20-1
d_gene: TRBD2
CDR3nt: TGCAGTGCTAGTTTTGGGGTAGCGGGAGCAGATACGCAGTATTTT
CDR3aa: CSASFGVAGADTQYF

j_gene: TRBJ2-3
abundance: NA
v_gene: TRBV11-1
d_gene: TRBD2
CDR3nt: TGTGCCAGCAGCCGGGGACTAGCGGGGGTCTCAGATATGCAGTATTTT
CDR3aa: CASSRGLAGVSDMQYF

j_gene: TRBJ2-1
abundance: NA
v_gene: TRBV20-1
d_gene: TRBD2
CDR3nt: TGCAGTGCTCCCCGATTGGGACTAGCGGACAATGAGCAGTTCTTC
CDR3aa: CSAPRLGLADNEQFF

j_gene: TRBJ1-1
abundance: NA
v_gene: TRBV5-1
d_gene: NA
CDR3nt: TGCGCCAGCAGCTTGGCCCGAGGTTGGGGTGAAGCTTTCTTT
CDR3aa: CASSLARGWGEAFF

j_gene: TRBJ1-1
abundance: NA
v_gene: TRBV5-1
d_gene: NA
CDR3nt: TGCGCCAGCAGCAGGGGATGGGAGGGACGACGAAGGGGAAAAGACACTGAAGCTTTCTTT
CDR3aa: CASSRGWEGRRRGKDTEAFF